This T cell receptor (beta chain) comes out of a study of regulatory T cells in long-lasting Graves disease. This clonotype was counted a few times. Time point defined: newly diagnosed GD, antithyroid drugs for less than 3 months. The TCR library used RNA extracted from PBMCs. The authors built TCR beta libraries using iRepertoire HTBI primers and Arm-PCR of CDR3 regions. Original processing methods: Across all samples, more than 60 TRBV segments and more than 11 TRBJ segments were identified. TCRdb processed the multiplex PCR reads anew with MiXCR; each CDR3 protein has one entry. The V and J calls were determined by TCRdb, not by the authors. The table has more than 350,000 distinct CDR3 sequences, 15% seen once; the top ten hold over 15%. Trimming removed 3 bases from V and 3 bases from J, with 11 bases in between. The CDR3 consists of 14 residues. CDR1 is SQVTM, CDR2 ANQGSEA, per germline. The sample was also reused in another study, on T cells in Graves' hyperthyroidism and ophthalmopathy.

This chain links TRBV29-1 with TRBJ2-2; D call uncertain. This TCR was sampled from a woman aged 25 to 39 with Graves disease. Sequenced here: peripheral blood mononuclear cells (PBMCs), sampled at new diagnosis, from a patient treated with antithyroid drugs. The CDR3 coding sequence is TGCAGCGTTGATTCTAACTCATACACCGGGGAGCTGTTTTTT. Its protein is CSVDSNSYTGELFF.